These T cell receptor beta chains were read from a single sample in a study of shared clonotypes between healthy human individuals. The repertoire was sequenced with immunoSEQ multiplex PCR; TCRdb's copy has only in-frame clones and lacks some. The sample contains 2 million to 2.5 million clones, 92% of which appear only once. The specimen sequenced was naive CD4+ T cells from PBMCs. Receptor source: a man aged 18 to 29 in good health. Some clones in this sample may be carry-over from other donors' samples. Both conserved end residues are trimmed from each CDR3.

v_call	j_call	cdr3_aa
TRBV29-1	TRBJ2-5	SVEDAEETQY
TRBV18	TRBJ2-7	ASSPIGVSSYEQY
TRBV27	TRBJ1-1	ASSLGISTEAF
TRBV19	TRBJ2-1	ASSTTTNSYNEQF
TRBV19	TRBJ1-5	ASSMRDGSQPQH
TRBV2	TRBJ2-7	ASKAMGLAAAEQY
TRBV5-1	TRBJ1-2	ASSLAVGQGEQGYT
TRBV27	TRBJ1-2	ASSLSGQNYGYT
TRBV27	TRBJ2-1	ASRTTSTGNEQF
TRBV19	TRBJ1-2	ASSIGTGANYGYT
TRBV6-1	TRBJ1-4	ASSGQGAPREKLF
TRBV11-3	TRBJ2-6	ASSLDLGAGANVLT
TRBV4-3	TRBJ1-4	ASSQDKLYRINEKLF
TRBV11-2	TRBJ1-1	ASSPNIGLLSEAF
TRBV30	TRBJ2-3	AWSVQGGWGTDTQY
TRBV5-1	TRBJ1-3	ASSNEGTPSTIY
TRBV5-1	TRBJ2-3	ASSSGPSTDTQY
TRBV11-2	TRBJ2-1	ASSWSVAASTYNEQF
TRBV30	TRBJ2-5	AWSTSSTAAQY
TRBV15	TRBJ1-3	ATSGGSGNTIY
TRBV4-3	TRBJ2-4	ASSHRVGGSLGAKNIQY
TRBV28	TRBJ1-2	ASSTRWSPNYGYT
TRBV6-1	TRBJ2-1	ASSENLLRARNEQF
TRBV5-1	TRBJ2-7	ASTLGGRAAQY
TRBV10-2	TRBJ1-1	ASRGSEAF
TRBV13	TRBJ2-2	ASSLRGPGELF
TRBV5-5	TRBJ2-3	ASSLGLAGSTDTQY
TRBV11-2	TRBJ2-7	ASSFRGQSRSYEQY
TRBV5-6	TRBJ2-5	ASRETGVGETQY
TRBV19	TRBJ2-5	ASSDRDRGRGETQY
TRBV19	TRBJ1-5	ASSIPDRTWENQPQH
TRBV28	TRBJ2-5	ASSLRWTGTETQY
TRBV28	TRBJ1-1	ASREVQGNTEAF
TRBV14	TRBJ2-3	ASSQIEGARDDTQY
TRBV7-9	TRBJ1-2	ASSSDSRGGYGYT
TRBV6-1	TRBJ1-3	ASKGRPSGNTIY
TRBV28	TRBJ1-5	ASSFDREEPSNQPQH
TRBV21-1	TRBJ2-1	ASSKRGSAGHYNEQF
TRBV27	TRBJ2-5	ASSETGTSLSAQY
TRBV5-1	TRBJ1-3	ASSPGTGTGNTIY
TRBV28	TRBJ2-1	ASSSGGKDEQF
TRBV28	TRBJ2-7	ASSLTGESSYEQY
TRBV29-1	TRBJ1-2	SVRDRGGLAYGYT
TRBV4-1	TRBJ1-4	ASSPLGGNEKLF
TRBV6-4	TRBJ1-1	ASSDPTGTGKITEAF
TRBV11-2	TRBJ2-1	ASSKFRGEGPRNEQF
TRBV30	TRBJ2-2	AWTGRGNGELF
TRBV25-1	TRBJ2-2	ASSAGTLNTGELF